Sequencing of this T cell receptor beta chain was carried out in a study of blood T cell repertoires in COVID-19. Cohorts were determined from participant-reported clinical history. Germline V gene sequence: CDR1 MDHEN, CDR2 SYDVKM. V lost 8 bases, J lost 1 base, and 6 bases stayed unmatched. The CDR3 consists of 15 residues. Assay used: immunoSEQ multiplex PCR; TCRdb lists only in-frame clones, some missing. Among a few hundred thousand clones listed, roughly 89% were seen once. The genes are TRBV28 and TRBJ2-1; 9 bases map to TRBD1. The clonotype originates from a young woman with acute COVID-19. Sequencing was done on a sample of PBMCs or T cells enriched from blood (not recorded which). The chain's CDR3 is CASSVGTGSYNEQFF. For the CDR3, the DNA is TGTGCCAGCTCGGTCGGGACAGGGTCCTACAATGAGCAGTTCTTC.